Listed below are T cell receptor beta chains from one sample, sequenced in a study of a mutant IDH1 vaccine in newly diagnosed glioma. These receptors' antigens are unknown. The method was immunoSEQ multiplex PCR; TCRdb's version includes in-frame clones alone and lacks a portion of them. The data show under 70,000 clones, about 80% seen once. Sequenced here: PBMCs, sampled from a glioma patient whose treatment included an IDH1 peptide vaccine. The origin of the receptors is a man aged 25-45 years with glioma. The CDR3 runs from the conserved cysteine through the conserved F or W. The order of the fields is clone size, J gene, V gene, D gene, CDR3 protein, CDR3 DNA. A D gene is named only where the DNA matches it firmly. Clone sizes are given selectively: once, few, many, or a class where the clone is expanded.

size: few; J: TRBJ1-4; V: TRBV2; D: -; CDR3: CASGRERNEKLFF; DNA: TGTGCCAGCGGCCGAGAAAGAAATGAAAAACTGTTTTTT
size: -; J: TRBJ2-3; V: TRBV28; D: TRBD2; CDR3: CASSSAGHGTDTQYF; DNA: TGTGCCAGCAGTTCAGCGGGGCATGGCACAGATACGCAGTATTTT
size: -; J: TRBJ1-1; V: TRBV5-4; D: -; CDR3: CASSLGGRFGHTEAFF; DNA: TGTGCCAGCAGCCTGGGAGGCAGGTTTGGGCACACTGAAGCTTTCTTT
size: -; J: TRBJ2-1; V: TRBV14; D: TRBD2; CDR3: CASSAQFTVYGGVPSNEQFF; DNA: TGTGCCAGCAGCGCCCAATTTACCGTCTATGGGGGGGTTCCTTCCAATGAGCAGTTCTTC
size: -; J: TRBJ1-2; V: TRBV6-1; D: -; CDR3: CASSEGRDLYGYTF; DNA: TGTGCCAGCAGTGAAGGCAGGGATCTTTATGGCTACACCTTC
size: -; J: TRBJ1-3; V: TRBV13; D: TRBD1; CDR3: CASSYGTGASGNTIYF; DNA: TGTGCCAGCAGCTACGGGACAGGGGCATCAGGAAACACCATATATTTT
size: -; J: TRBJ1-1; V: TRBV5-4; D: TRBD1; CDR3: CASSPNIRQGGLNTEAFF; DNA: TGTGCCAGCAGCCCGAATATACGACAGGGCGGGTTGAACACTGAAGCTTTCTTT
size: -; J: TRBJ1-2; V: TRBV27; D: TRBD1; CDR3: CASSRPPGGQGRPVGGYTF; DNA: TGTGCCAGCAGCCGACCGCCGGGGGGACAGGGGAGGCCGGTCGGTGGCTACACCTTC
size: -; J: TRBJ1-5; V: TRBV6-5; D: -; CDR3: CASSYDRVNQPQHF; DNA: TGTGCCAGCAGTTATGACAGAGTAAATCAGCCCCAGCATTTT
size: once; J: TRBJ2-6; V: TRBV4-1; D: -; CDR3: CASSQSRPGTTKPGANVLTF; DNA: TGCGCCAGCAGCCAATCTCGCCCCGGGACAACAAAGCCTGGGGCCAACGTCCTGACTTTC
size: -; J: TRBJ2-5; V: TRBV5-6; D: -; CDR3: CASSLTTGIETQYF; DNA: TGTGCCAGCAGCTTGACAACAGGTATTGAGACCCAGTACTTC
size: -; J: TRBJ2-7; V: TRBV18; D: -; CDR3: CASSPDSWTDYEQYF; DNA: TGTGCCAGCTCACCAGATAGTTGGACAGATTACGAGCAGTACTTC
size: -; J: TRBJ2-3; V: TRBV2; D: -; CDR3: CASSEGYPPGLGTDTQYF; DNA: TGTGCCAGCAGTGAAGGGTACCCCCCGGGACTCGGCACAGATACGCAGTATTTT
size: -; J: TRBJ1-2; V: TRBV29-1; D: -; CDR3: CSGRVGDWAGYTF; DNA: TGCAGCGGGCGGGTAGGGGACTGGGCTGGCTACACCTTC
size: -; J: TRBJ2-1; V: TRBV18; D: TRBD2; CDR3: CATSPRGGSHEQFF; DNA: TGTGCCACTTCACCACGCGGGGGTTCTCATGAGCAGTTCTTC
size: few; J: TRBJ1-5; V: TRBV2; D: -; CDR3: CASSEFRGHQPQHF; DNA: TGTGCCAGCAGTGAATTTAGGGGTCATCAGCCCCAGCATTTT
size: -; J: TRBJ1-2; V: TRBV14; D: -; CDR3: CASSQDIHRQEGYTF; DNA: TGTGCCAGCAGCCAAGATATTCACAGACAGGAGGGCTACACCTTC
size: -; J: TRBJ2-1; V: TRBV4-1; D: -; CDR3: CASSSPGTYNEQFF; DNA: TGCGCCAGCAGCTCCCCTGGGACGTACAATGAGCAGTTCTTC
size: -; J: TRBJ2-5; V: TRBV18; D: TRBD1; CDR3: CASSPGTGDGKTQYF; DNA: TGTGCCAGCTCACCGGGGACAGGGGATGGAAAGACCCAGTACTTC
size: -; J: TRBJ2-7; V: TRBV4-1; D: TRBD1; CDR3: CASSVDSGGDEQYF; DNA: TGCGCCAGCAGCGTAGACTCAGGGGGCGACGAGCAGTACTTC
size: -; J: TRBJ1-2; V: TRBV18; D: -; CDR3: CASSPPEGVTYGYTF; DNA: TGTGCCAGCTCACCCCCGGAGGGGGTTACCTATGGCTACACCTTC
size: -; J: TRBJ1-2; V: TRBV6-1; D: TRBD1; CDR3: CASRDRAVGYTF; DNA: TGTGCCAGCCGGGACAGGGCCGTCGGCTACACCTTC
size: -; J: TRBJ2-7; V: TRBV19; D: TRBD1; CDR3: CASSTRTGDPKSYPYEQYF; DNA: TGTGCCAGTAGTACCCGGACAGGGGATCCAAAATCATATCCCTACGAGCAGTACTTC
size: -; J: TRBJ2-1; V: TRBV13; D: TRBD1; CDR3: CASSPGTGNEQFF; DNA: TGTGCCAGCAGCCCGGGGACAGGTAATGAGCAGTTCTTC
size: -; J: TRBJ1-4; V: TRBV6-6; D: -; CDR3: CASTQLGKATNEKLFF; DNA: TGTGCCAGCACTCAACTAGGGAAAGCAACTAATGAAAAACTGTTTTTT